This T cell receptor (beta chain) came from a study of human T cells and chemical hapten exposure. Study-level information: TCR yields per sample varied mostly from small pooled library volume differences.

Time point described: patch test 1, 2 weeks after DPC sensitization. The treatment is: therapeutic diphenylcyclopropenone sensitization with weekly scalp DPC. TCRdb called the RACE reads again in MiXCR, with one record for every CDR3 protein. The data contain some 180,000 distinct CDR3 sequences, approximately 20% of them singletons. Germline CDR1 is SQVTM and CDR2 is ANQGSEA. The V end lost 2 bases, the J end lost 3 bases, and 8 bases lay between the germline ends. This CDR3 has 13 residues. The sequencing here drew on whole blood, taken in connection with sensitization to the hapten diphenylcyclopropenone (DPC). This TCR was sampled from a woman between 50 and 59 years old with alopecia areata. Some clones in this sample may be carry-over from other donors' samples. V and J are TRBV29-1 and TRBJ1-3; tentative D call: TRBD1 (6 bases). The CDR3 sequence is CSVERGDGNTIYF. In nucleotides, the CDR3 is TGCAGCGTTGAAAGGGGGGATGGAAACACCATATATTTT. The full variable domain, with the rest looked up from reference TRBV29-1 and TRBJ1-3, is SAVISQKPSRDICQRGTSLTIQCQVDSQVTMMFWYRQQPGQSLTLIATANQGSEATYESGFVIDKFPISRPNLTFSTLTVSNMSPEDSSIYLCSVERGDGNTIYFGEGSWLTVV.